The T cell receptor beta chain under discussion was sequenced for a study of tumor-infiltrating lymphocytes in primary liver carcinoma. There are many counts of this clonotype. The germline gives CDR1 MNHEY, CDR2 SVGAGI. V shed 6 bases and J 5 bases; nucleotides not matched to a gene: 12. This CDR3 contains 16 residues. From unsorted bulk tissue weighing roughly 17-34 mg, DNA and RNA were co-extracted. With a constant-region primer, TCR beta cDNA was made from around 520 ng of total RNA. Modified slightly, ARM-PCR produced TCR beta libraries over three nested multiplex PCR rounds. In the first two PCR rounds, TRBV1-TRBV30 forward primers were paired with a C-beta reverse primer, and each round lasted about 9 cycles. Using its own MiXCR run on the multiplex PCR reads, TCRdb lists one record per CDR3 protein. The table records tens of thousands of distinct CDR3 sequences, about 65% of them present only once.

Sequencing was carried out using liver tumor tissue from sampling region 1. Described subset: tumor region T1, superior pole. The sequence derives from a man aged 35 to 55 with primary liver carcinoma and hepatitis B virus infection. The J gene is TRBJ2-1, the V gene TRBV6-5; 8 nucleotides match TRBD2. The CDR3 is CASSRRAGVIHNEQFF. CDR3 DNA: TGTGCCAGCAGCCGAAGAGCGGGAGTCATCCACAATGAGCAGTTCTTC.